A single TCR beta chain is shown here with its context. Its specificity is not known. This entry is derived from a study of CD4 T cells in relation to SARS-CoV-2 and coronaviruses. Overall study context: TCR beta CDR3s were sequenced after roughly 10-day antigen culture of PBMCs. Findings of the study overall: In approximately 70% of donors, memory CD4+ clonotypes crossrecognized SARS-CoV-2 and at least one common cold coronavirus spike.

After removal of 5 bases from V and 0 bases from J, the junction contained 15 bases not matched to a gene. The germline gives CDR1 SGHAT, CDR2 FQNNGV. CDR3 length equals 19 residues. Assay: immunoSEQ multiplex PCR; the TCRdb copy retains only in-frame clones and omits some. This repertoire shows roughly 18,000 clones, 70% to 80% found once; its top ten account for approximately 19%. Before the COVID-19 pandemic, during about 2011-2019, CD4+ T cells were taken from unexposed donors. The cells were cultured for about ten days before CD4+ T cells were isolated. Cells permitting, SARS-CoV-2 S/N and four cold-coronavirus spikes were tested on unexposed-donor CD4+ T cells.

The clonotype was recovered from a human donor in good health. This rearrangement joins TRBV11-2 to TRBJ2-4; 8 positions agree with TRBD1. Sequenced material: CD4+ T cells from PBMCs, cultured in vitro. This CDR3 reads CASSPGQGAFSLAKNIQYF. CDR3 coding DNA: TGTGCCAGCAGCCCCGGACAGGGAGCTTTCTCTTTAGCCAAAAACATTCAGTACTTC. The full variable domain, rest sourced from reference TRBV11-2 and TRBJ2-4, is EAGVAQSPRYKIIEKRQSVAFWCNPISGHATLYWYQQILGQGPKLLIQFQNNGVVDDSQLPKDRFSAERLKGVDSTLKIQPAKLEDSAVYLCASSPGQGAFSLAKNIQYFGAGTRLSVL.